Here is one T cell receptor beta chain with its context. This entry belongs to a study of T-cell reconstitution after alpha-beta-depleted transplantation in children. The CDR3 loop spans 14 amino acids. The ends were cut back, 7 bases at V and 4 bases at J, with 14 bases in the middle. Unique molecular identifiers tagged the TCRbeta library. One entry per CDR3 protein results from TCRdb running MiXCR on the PCR reads. This table has 190,000 or so distinct CDR3 sequences, more than 6.5% appearing once. Material: PBMCs from the stem cell graft donor, obtained from the stem cell graft. The receptor's source is a human donor who donated a stem cell graft to a child with Wiskott-Aldrich syndrome. This chain links TRBV12-3 or TRBV12-4 with TRBJ2-1; unclear D gene. The DNA of the CDR3 is TGTGCCAGCACCGTAATATCCACATACAATGAGCAGTTCTTC. Amino acids: CASTVISTYNEQFF.